The source of this T cell receptor beta chain is a study of blood T cell repertoires in COVID-19. Study-wide context: Sources were T cells, B-cell-depleted T cells, or PBMCs; the material itself was cDNA or gDNA.

J was trimmed by 5 bases and V by 3 bases; bases with no gene match: 1. This CDR3 spans 14 amino acids. The germline V gene has CDR1 SGHTA and CDR2 FQGTGA. In the original processing: From reference gene primer amplification, estimates of nucleated cell counts were derived. The data were produced by immunoSEQ multiplex PCR, yet TCRdb's version contains in-frame clones alone and is incomplete. That table supplies the V and J calls and clone size; D and trimming were determined from the DNA. Among 150,000 to 200,000 clones listed, roughly nine tenths were seen once. Sequenced: peripheral blood. V is TRBV7-3 and J is TRBJ2-1; 10 bases agree with TRBD2. The clonotype comes from a man aged 70 or older with acute or convalescent COVID-19. The CDR3 coding sequence is TGTGCCAGCAGCTTTGGACTAGCGGACAATGAGCAGTTCTTC. It codes for CASSFGLADNEQFF.